These 8 T cell receptor beta chains came from one sample sequenced in a study of blood T cell repertoires in COVID-19 (dated by TCRdb to between 2020 and 2021). The library was produced with the immunoSEQ multiplex PCR assay. TCRdb provides this immuneACCESS table in a form limited to in-frame rearrangements. Some clones are lacking; in checked studies, under half of them reflect an unresolved V gene, and why the rest are absent is not known. This sample is represented by some 300,000 clones; about 91% of them were singletons. The ten largest clonotypes hold 6.9% of the sample. Sequencing used peripheral blood. These receptors all stem from a woman between 25 and 40 years old who had recovered from COVID-19.

The rearrangement uses TRBV30 and TRBJ1-1; D may be TRBD1 (6 bases). V lost 3 bases to trimming and J lost 3 bases, with 17 bases between them. CDR1 and CDR2 from the germline V gene are GTSNPN and SVGIG (reference sequence). The CDR3 is 15 residues long. The CDR3 loop is CAWRLNSGTYTEAFF. The CDR3 nucleotides read TGTGCCTGGAGATTAAACAGTGGGACATACACTGAAGCTTTCTTT.

Notes on this clone: The junction shows a germline mismatch at one end, possibly a read error. This chain connects TRBV7-8 to TRBJ2-3; 10 nucleotides match TRBD1. Germline assignment: CDR1 SGHVS and CDR2 FQNEAQ. The CDR3 runs to 14 residues. CDR3 DNA sequence: TGTGCCAGCAGCACACGGACAGGGGGAGATCCGCAGTATTTT. Translated: CASSTRTGGDPQYF.

The chain has TRBV23-1 and TRBJ2-5; D is unclear. TRBV23-1 is assigned to the ORF class and has an uncertain function. CDR3 size: 15 residues. The V end was cut by 0 bases, the J end by 1 base, with 9 bases between. The CDR3 DNA follows: TGCGCCAGCAGTCAATCGTTGCAGGCCCAAGAGACCCAGTACTTC. This gives the protein CASSQSLQAQETQYF.

The chain has TRBV18 and TRBJ1-2; D is unclear. Looked up from germline, CDR1 is KGHSH and CDR2 is LQKENI. V was shortened by 3 bases and J by 2 bases, with 4 bases between the two germline ends. CDR3 length equals 12 residues. CDR3 region: CASSPINYGYTF. The CDR3 region has the DNA TGTGCCAGCTCACCTATCAACTATGGCTACACCTTC.

The V and J genes are TRBV28 and TRBJ2-7; 7 bases align to TRBD2. This CDR3 is 14 amino acids long. Trimming took 6 bases from V and 5 from J; bases not matched to a gene: 10. Germline CDR1 and CDR2: MDHEN and SYDVKM. DNA for the CDR3: TGTGCCAGCAGCTCGGTGGGAGGGGTGGACGAGCAGTACTTC. Translating gives CASSSVGGVDEQYF. The full variable domain, completed using reference TRBV28 and TRBJ2-7, is DVKVTQSSRYLVKRTGEKVFLECVQDMDHENMFWYRQDPGLGLRLIYFSYDVKMKEKGDIPEGYSVSREKKERFSLILESASTNQTSMYLCASSSVGGVDEQYFGPGTRLTVT.

This clone was counted only a few times. The chain links TRBV9 to TRBJ2-3; 9 nucleotides match TRBD2. The J segment lost 0 bases and the V segment lost 3 bases, leaving 11 bases of the junction unmatched. CDR1 and CDR2 from the germline V gene are SGDLS and YYNGEE. The CDR3 has 18 amino acids. As DNA, the CDR3 is TGTGCCAGCAGCGCGCTAGCGGGATTAGTTTCTAGCACAGATACGCAGTATTTT. Amino acid sequence: CASSALAGLVSSTDTQYF.

This clone was counted between two and nine times. The gene calls are TRBV7-9 and TRBJ1-5; a weak D match, TRBD1 (5 bases). The V end lost 4 bases, the J end lost 7 bases, and 11 bases lay between the germline ends. The CDR3 is made up of 13 amino acids. Per germline, CDR1 SEHNR and CDR2 FQNEAQ (reference sequence). The chain's CDR3 is CASSSGGSQPQHF. DNA of the CDR3: TGTGCCAGCAGCTCTGGGGGGTCACAGCCCCAGCATTTT.

The V gene is TRBV5-1, the J gene TRBJ1-1; D may be TRBD1 (6 bases). V was clipped by 2 bases and J by 6 bases, with 14 bases between them. Germline CDR1 reads SGHRS; CDR2 reads YFSETQ. This CDR3 region has 14 residues. Here the CDR3 reads CASSFSQGQAEAFF. The CDR3 DNA reads as TGCGCCAGCAGCTTTTCACAGGGTCAAGCTGAAGCTTTCTTT.